The rows below give T cell receptor beta chains drawn from one sample of a study of T cells in Graves' hyperthyroidism and ophthalmopathy. TCRdb used MiXCR to reprocess the multiplex PCR reads, holding one entry per CDR3 protein. The sample includes around 620,000 distinct CDR3 sequences, around 15% seen only once; the top ten take approximately 3.9%. The sample comprised blood. These receptors originate from a woman in her 30s with Graves' hyperthyroidism. Both conserved end residues are part of each CDR3. The order of the fields is clone size, D gene, J gene, V gene, CDR3 DNA, CDR3 protein. The D gene is left open where the match is weak. A row's size may be missing; if present it is once, few, many or a size class.

clone size: .
D gene: TRBD1
J gene: TRBJ2-7
V gene: TRBV7-6
CDR3 DNA: TGTGCCAGCAGCCGGCAAGACAGGGACGAGCAGTACTTC
CDR3 protein: CASSRQDRDEQYF

clone size: .
D gene: TRBD1
J gene: TRBJ2-1
V gene: TRBV6-2/TRBV6-3
CDR3 DNA: TGTGCCAGCAGTTATTATGTTGGGACAGGGATCAATGAGCAGTTCTTC
CDR3 protein: CASSYYVGTGINEQFF

clone size: many
D gene: TRBD1
J gene: TRBJ1-5
V gene: TRBV19
CDR3 DNA: TGTGCCTCCTGGGAGGGGGCAGGTCAGCCCCAGCATTTT
CDR3 protein: CASWEGAGQPQHF

clone size: .
D gene: .
J gene: TRBJ2-2
V gene: TRBV29-1
CDR3 DNA: TGCAGCGTAGGGCAGATGAACACCGGGGAGCTGTTTTTT
CDR3 protein: CSVGQMNTGELFF

clone size: .
D gene: .
J gene: TRBJ2-5
V gene: TRBV4-1
CDR3 DNA: TGCGCCAGCAGCCAAGAACGGAAAGAGACCCAGTACTTC
CDR3 protein: CASSQERKETQYF

clone size: many
D gene: TRBD1
J gene: TRBJ1-2
V gene: TRBV20-1
CDR3 DNA: TGCAGTGCTAGAGAAGGACAGGGAAGGGGCTACACCTTC
CDR3 protein: CSAREGQGRGYTF

clone size: many
D gene: TRBD2
J gene: TRBJ2-5
V gene: TRBV28
CDR3 DNA: TGTGCCAGCAGTTTAGGACTAGCGGGAGAGGGGGGACAAGAGACCCAGTACTTC
CDR3 protein: CASSLGLAGEGGQETQYF

clone size: .
D gene: .
J gene: TRBJ1-1
V gene: TRBV30
CDR3 DNA: TGTGCCTGGAGTTCTAAGGAATTTGCGAACACTGAAGCTTTCTTT
CDR3 protein: CAWSSKEFANTEAFF

clone size: .
D gene: .
J gene: TRBJ1-2
V gene: TRBV7-9
CDR3 DNA: TGTGCCAGCAGCTTCGGGGAGATTAACTATGGCTACACCTTC
CDR3 protein: CASSFGEINYGYTF

clone size: .
D gene: TRBD2
J gene: TRBJ2-3
V gene: TRBV20-1
CDR3 DNA: TGCAGTGCTAGAGATGGGACTAGCGGGAGGTCAGATACGCAGTATTTT
CDR3 protein: CSARDGTSGRSDTQYF

clone size: .
D gene: TRBD2
J gene: TRBJ2-2
V gene: TRBV4-3
CDR3 DNA: TGCGCCAGCAGCCAGAGACTAGCGGGGGCCCAGGGGACCGGGGAGCTGTTTTTT
CDR3 protein: CASSQRLAGAQGTGELFF

clone size: .
D gene: .
J gene: TRBJ2-2
V gene: TRBV2
CDR3 DNA: TGTGCCAGCAGTGTTGAGGGGGCGGGAAACACCGGGGAGCCGTTTTTT
CDR3 protein: CASSVEGAGNTGEPFF

clone size: few
D gene: .
J gene: TRBJ1-1
V gene: TRBV6-4
CDR3 DNA: TGTGCCAGCAGTGTTTCACAGGGAAGCCCTGAAGCTTTCTTT
CDR3 protein: CASSVSQGSPEAFF

clone size: few
D gene: .
J gene: TRBJ2-1
V gene: TRBV7-6
CDR3 DNA: TGTGCCAGCAGCTTAGCGGGACTTGTCTACAATGAGCAGTTCTTC
CDR3 protein: CASSLAGLVYNEQFF